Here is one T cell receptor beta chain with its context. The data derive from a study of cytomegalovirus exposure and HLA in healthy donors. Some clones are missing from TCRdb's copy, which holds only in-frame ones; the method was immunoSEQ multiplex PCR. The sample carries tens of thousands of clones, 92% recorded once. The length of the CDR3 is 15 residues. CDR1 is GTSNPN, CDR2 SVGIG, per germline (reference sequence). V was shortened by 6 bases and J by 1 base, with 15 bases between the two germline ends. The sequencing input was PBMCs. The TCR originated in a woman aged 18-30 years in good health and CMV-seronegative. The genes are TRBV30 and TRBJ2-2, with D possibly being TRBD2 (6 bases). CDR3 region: CACPDAGGNTGELFF. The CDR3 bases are TGTGCCTGCCCTGACGCCGGGGGGAACACCGGGGAGCTGTTTTTT.